One sample yielded the 11 T cell receptor beta chains listed below, sequenced in a study of cytomegalovirus exposure and HLA in healthy donors. Produced via immunoSEQ multiplex PCR; TCRdb's table is partial and in-frame only. This sample has fewer than 90,000 clones; roughly 84% occur once, and the top ten carry around 10%. Material: PBMCs. The receptors derive from a woman aged 18-30 years in good health and CMV-seropositive.

This rearrangement joins TRBV7-9 to TRBJ2-3, with a possible D match to TRBD2 (5 bases). The germline V gene encodes CDR1 SEHNR and CDR2 FQNEAQ (reference sequence). V lost 3 bases and J lost 6, with 7 bases in between. This CDR3 contains 12 residues. The CDR3 bases are TGTGCCAGCAGCTTCAGAGGGGATACGCAGTATTTT. It encodes CASSFRGDTQYF.

The V gene is TRBV20-1, the J gene TRBJ1-2; unclear D gene. This CDR3 is 10 amino acids long. Per the germline V gene, CDR1 is DFQATT and CDR2 is SNEGSKA (reference sequence). The V end was cut by 3 bases, the J end by 9 bases, with 8 bases between. This chain's CDR3 is CSARLERYTF. In nucleotides, the CDR3 is TGCAGTGCTAGGTTGGAGCGCTACACCTTC.

The rearrangement uses TRBV28 and TRBJ2-5; possible D gene TRBD2, 7 bases. Germline V CDR1 and CDR2: MDHEN, SYDVKM. Trimming pared 4 bases from V and 5 bases from J, leaving 20 bases between. The CDR3 consists of 16 residues. CDR3 region: CASSSLWGGARETQYF. The CDR3 DNA reads TGTGCCAGCAGTTCCTTATGGGGGGGGGCCCGGGAGACCCAGTACTTC. The variable domain in full, completed from reference TRBV28 and TRBJ2-5, reads DVKVTQSSRYLVKRTGEKVFLECVQDMDHENMFWYRQDPGLGLRLIYFSYDVKMKEKGDIPEGYSVSREKKERFSLILESASTNQTSMYLCASSSLWGGARETQYFGPGTRLLVL.

This clone was observed a handful of times. The chain recombines TRBV7-9 with TRBJ2-7, with a possible D match to TRBD2 (6 bases). The V end lost 5 bases, the J end lost 2 bases, and 16 bases lay between the germline ends. This CDR3 has 15 residues. From germline, CDR1 is SEHNR and CDR2 FQNEAQ (reference sequence). As DNA, the CDR3 is TGTGCCAGCAGCGGGCGGGGTCTAAATACCTACGAGCAGTACTTC. Encoded protein: CASSGRGLNTYEQYF.

This clone is labeled as large. This chain joins TRBV27 and TRBJ2-7; TRBD2 might be the D (5 bases). Per the germline V gene, CDR1 is MNHEY and CDR2 is SMNVEV (reference sequence). This CDR3 has 12 residues. V lost 9 bases to trimming and J lost 0 bases, with 9 bases between them. The CDR3 bases are TGTGCCAGTGCGACTATCTCCTACGAGCAGTACTTC. Translated: CASATISYEQYF.

This sequence joins TRBV5-6 and TRBJ1-4, with 7 bases matching TRBD1. CDR1 is SGHDT, CDR2 YYEEEE, per germline. CDR3 length: 17 amino acids. Unmatched junction bases numbered 11, after V lost 0 bases and J lost 6 bases. Here the CDR3 DNA reads TGTGCCAGCAGCTTGGAATTTAGGGCAGGGGGAGATGAAAAACTGTTTTTT. Protein sequence: CASSLEFRAGGDEKLFF.

The chain links TRBV19 to TRBJ2-3; D may be TRBD2 (5 bases). The CDR3 sequence is 18 residues long. Germline CDR1 is LNHDA and CDR2 is SQIVND (reference sequence). V was trimmed by 3 bases and J by 2 bases, leaving 21 bases between them. CDR3 nucleotides: TGTGCCAGTAGTATGAAAGTAGAGGGAAAACGCTCCACAGATACGCAGTATTTT. Protein: CASSMKVEGKRSTDTQYF.

This chain connects TRBV30 to TRBJ2-3, with 7 bases fitting TRBD1. The J segment lost 5 bases and the V segment lost 0 bases, leaving 5 bases of the junction unmatched. This CDR3 spans 14 amino acids. CDR1 and CDR2 (germline): GTSNPN, SVGIG (reference sequence). CDR3 sequence reads: CAWSVKDRRDTQYF. Here the CDR3 DNA reads TGTGCCTGGAGTGTAAAGGACAGGCGAGATACGCAGTATTTT.

The sample holds one count of this clone. The V call is TRBV28, the J call TRBJ2-1, with TRBD2 matching over 12 bases. The germline V gene encodes CDR1 MDHEN and CDR2 SYDVKM. The CDR3 length is 17 residues. V shed 4 bases and J 9 bases; nucleotides not matched to a gene: 13. The DNA for the CDR3 is TGTGCCAGCAGTTCTATATTTGCTAGCGGGGGGGCGCTTGAGCAGTTCTTC. The encoded protein is CASSSIFASGGALEQFF.

The rearrangement links TRBV28 to TRBJ1-4, with 7 nucleotides matching TRBD1. The CDR3 consists of 14 residues. V lost 6 bases to trimming and J lost 6 bases; unmatched junction nucleotides: 7. Germline V gene sequence: CDR1 MDHEN, CDR2 SYDVKM. DNA for the CDR3: TGTGCCAGCAGGATCGGGGACAGATATGAAAAACTGTTTTTT. Its translation is CASRIGDRYEKLFF.

The CDR3 spells CASSLTRDGHGYTF. As DNA, the CDR3 is TGTGCCAGCAGCTTAACCAGGGATGGGCATGGCTACACCTTC. V and J are TRBV7-3 and TRBJ1-2, with D possibly being TRBD1 (5 bases). The CDR3 runs 14 residues. In germline, CDR1 is SGHTA, CDR2 FQGTGA. Trimming took 0 bases from V and 6 from J, leaving 11 bases between them.